This T cell receptor (beta chain) was captured in a study of cytotoxic CD8 clonotypes in ibrutinib-treated CLL. Germline V gives CDR1 SGHVS, CDR2 FQNEAQ. The CDR3 length is 15 residues. Trimming left V 1 base short and J 3 bases short, with 10 bases between. Regarding the study as a whole: Clonality increased at ibrutinib response and stayed stable in sustained remission. At progression, however, it fell back toward baseline. Public clonotypes (which were uncommon) either contracted or remained stable on treatment. Higher circulating CD8+ T-cell counts strongly accompanied higher baseline clonality, above age-matched healthy donors.

Data came from immunoSEQ multiplex PCR; TCRdb stores just in-frame clones and leaves some out. The sample lists about 270,000 clones, 65% to 85% occurring once. For this clone: Its antigen is not known.

The chain combines TRBV7-8 with TRBJ2-1; D may be TRBD2 (6 bases). The material sequenced was PBMCs, taken at disease progression, from a patient treated with ibrutinib. The receptor comes from a human donor with chronic lymphocytic leukemia. DNA of the CDR3: TGTGCCAGCAGCTTAGGTGGGGGACTCTACAATGAGCAGTTCTTC. Its translation is CASSLGGGLYNEQFF.